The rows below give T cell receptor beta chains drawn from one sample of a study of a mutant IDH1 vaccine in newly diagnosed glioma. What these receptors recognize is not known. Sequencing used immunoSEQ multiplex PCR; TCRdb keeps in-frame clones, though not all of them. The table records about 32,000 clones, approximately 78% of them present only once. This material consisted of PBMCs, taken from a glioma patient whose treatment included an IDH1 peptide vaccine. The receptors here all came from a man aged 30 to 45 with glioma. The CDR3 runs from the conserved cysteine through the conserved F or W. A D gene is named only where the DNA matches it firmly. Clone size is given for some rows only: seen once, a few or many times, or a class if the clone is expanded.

DNA: TGCGCCAGCAGCCACGACAGGGGAGGGAACACCATATATTTT
CDR3: CASSHDRGGNTIYF
size: -
V: TRBV4-3
D: TRBD1
J: TRBJ1-3

DNA: TGTGCCAGCAGCTTAGACAGGGGGACAACTAATGAAAAACTGTTTTTT
CDR3: CASSLDRGTTNEKLFF
size: -
V: TRBV7-8
D: TRBD1
J: TRBJ1-4

DNA: TGTGCCAGCTCACCAGCGACAGACCTACGGGGTGAAGCTTTCTTT
CDR3: CASSPATDLRGEAFF
size: few
V: TRBV18
D: -
J: TRBJ1-1

DNA: TGCGCCAGCAGCTTGGCCGGAGGTGGGGGGATGAACACTGAAGCTTTCTTT
CDR3: CASSLAGGGGMNTEAFF
size: -
V: TRBV5-1
D: -
J: TRBJ1-1

DNA: TGTGCCAGCAGTTTTCTAGCGGAAGCCAAAAACATTCAGTACTTC
CDR3: CASSFLAEAKNIQYF
size: -
V: TRBV28
D: TRBD2
J: TRBJ2-4

DNA: TGTGCCACCAGCAGAGGGAGGGGCGGGGGCAATGAGCAGTTCTTC
CDR3: CATSRGRGGGNEQFF
size: -
V: TRBV15
D: TRBD2
J: TRBJ2-1

DNA: TGCGCCAGCAGCTTAGGCGGGAGTGGCAACGGGGAGCTGTTTTTT
CDR3: CASSLGGSGNGELFF
size: once
V: TRBV5-1
D: TRBD2
J: TRBJ2-2

DNA: TGTGCCAGCAGCTTCCTGGGAGGGCGGGAGACCCAGTACTTC
CDR3: CASSFLGGRETQYF
size: once
V: TRBV7-2
D: TRBD2
J: TRBJ2-5

DNA: TGTGCCATCAGTGATTCGGCCCAAGGCTACGAGCAGTACTTC
CDR3: CAISDSAQGYEQYF
size: -
V: TRBV10-3
D: -
J: TRBJ2-7

DNA: TGTGCCAGCAGCTCTCGACCAGGGGCGGGAGACACCATATATTTT
CDR3: CASSSRPGAGDTIYF
size: once
V: TRBV7-8
D: -
J: TRBJ1-3

DNA: TGTGCCAGCAGTTCGAATTTTTTTGGACAGAACAATGAGCAGTTCTTC
CDR3: CASSSNFFGQNNEQFF
size: -
V: TRBV6-5
D: -
J: TRBJ2-1

DNA: TGTGCCAGCAGCTTAGGCTCTGGCAGGAACTATGGCTACACCTTC
CDR3: CASSLGSGRNYGYTF
size: -
V: TRBV7-8
D: -
J: TRBJ1-2

DNA: TGCGCCAGCAGTCAATCCAGCGCAATCCAAGAGACCCAGTACTTC
CDR3: CASSQSSAIQETQYF
size: -
V: TRBV23-1
D: -
J: TRBJ2-5

DNA: TGCAGCGTGTACGACAGGGCGGGCTACGAGCAGTACTTC
CDR3: CSVYDRAGYEQYF
size: -
V: TRBV29-1
D: TRBD1
J: TRBJ2-7

DNA: TGTGCCAGCAGCTCCACTAAGACCACCTACAATGAGCAGTTCTTC
CDR3: CASSSTKTTYNEQFF
size: -
V: TRBV13
D: -
J: TRBJ2-1

DNA: TGTGCCAGCAGCGCCGGGACCAACGGGGAAGAGACCCAGTACTTC
CDR3: CASSAGTNGEETQYF
size: -
V: TRBV5-8
D: -
J: TRBJ2-5

DNA: TGTGCCAGCAGCCTACATGACGCTGGGACATCCTACGAGCAGTACTTC
CDR3: CASSLHDAGTSYEQYF
size: -
V: TRBV5-8
D: -
J: TRBJ2-7

DNA: TGCGCCAGCAGCCGGTCGGGCCCCAACGGGGGCTACACCTTC
CDR3: CASSRSGPNGGYTF
size: -
V: TRBV4-1
D: -
J: TRBJ1-2

DNA: TGTGCCAGTACCAAAGGGTGGACAGGGGGAGACACCGGGGAGCTGTTTTTT
CDR3: CASTKGWTGGDTGELFF
size: -
V: TRBV19
D: TRBD1
J: TRBJ2-2

DNA: TGTGCCAGCAGTTTCCCTCAAGGAGGGGGCGATGAAGCTTTCTTT
CDR3: CASSFPQGGGDEAFF
size: -
V: TRBV28
D: TRBD1
J: TRBJ1-1

DNA: TGTGCCAGCAGGAGCGGGCCATACAACCAAGAGACCCAGTACTTC
CDR3: CASRSGPYNQETQYF
size: -
V: TRBV6-9
D: -
J: TRBJ2-5

DNA: TGTGCCAGCAGTGAATATGGGTTAGCGCAGCCCCAGCATTTT
CDR3: CASSEYGLAQPQHF
size: -
V: TRBV6-1
D: -
J: TRBJ1-5

DNA: TGTGCCAGCAGCTTAGAAAGGACGAACACTGAAGCTTTCTTT
CDR3: CASSLERTNTEAFF
size: -
V: TRBV11-2
D: -
J: TRBJ1-1

DNA: TGTGCCAGCAGCTTGGACAGGGAAGGCGAGCAGTACTTC
CDR3: CASSLDREGEQYF
size: -
V: TRBV5-6
D: -
J: TRBJ2-7

DNA: TGTGCCTGGAGTTCTGGTCTTAACTATGGCTACACCTTC
CDR3: CAWSSGLNYGYTF
size: few
V: TRBV30
D: -
J: TRBJ1-2

DNA: TGCAGCGCTATTCCCTTCACCGGGACAGGGAACACCGGGGAGCTGTTTTTT
CDR3: CSAIPFTGTGNTGELFF
size: -
V: TRBV29-1
D: TRBD1
J: TRBJ2-2

DNA: TGTGCCAGCAGCCCCTTGACAGGGAATGCCTACGAGCAGTACTTC
CDR3: CASSPLTGNAYEQYF
size: -
V: TRBV7-8
D: TRBD1
J: TRBJ2-7

DNA: TGTGCCAGCAGCCCCAGGGAGGGCTATTCACCCCTCCACTTT
CDR3: CASSPREGYSPLHF
size: -
V: TRBV7-9
D: -
J: TRBJ1-6

DNA: TGTGCCAGCAGCTTAGATGGCAGGGTGGGGTTCTGGACCGGGGAGCTGTTTTTT
CDR3: CASSLDGRVGFWTGELFF
size: -
V: TRBV7-8
D: -
J: TRBJ2-2

DNA: TGTGCCAGTAGTATAACACCTAGCGGGAGGGCGAGGAATGAGCAGTTCTTC
CDR3: CASSITPSGRARNEQFF
size: -
V: TRBV19
D: TRBD2
J: TRBJ2-1

DNA: TGTGCCTGGAGTCGGGGACTAGCGGGAGTAAGTAATGAGCAGTTCTTC
CDR3: CAWSRGLAGVSNEQFF
size: -
V: TRBV30
D: TRBD2
J: TRBJ2-1

DNA: TGTGCCAGCGGGCCCCTTGGGGAACCCTACGAGCAGTACTTC
CDR3: CASGPLGEPYEQYF
size: -
V: TRBV5-4
D: -
J: TRBJ2-7

DNA: TGTGCCACCAGCAGAGACGCGAGCAGTGGCTACACCTTC
CDR3: CATSRDASSGYTF
size: -
V: TRBV15
D: -
J: TRBJ1-2

DNA: TGTGCCTGGACAGGGGGAAGCAATCAGCCCCAGCATTTT
CDR3: CAWTGGSNQPQHF
size: few
V: TRBV30
D: TRBD1
J: TRBJ1-5

DNA: TGTGCCAGCAGTGTGACAGGGGCTAATGAAAAACTGTTTTTT
CDR3: CASSVTGANEKLFF
size: -
V: TRBV2
D: TRBD1
J: TRBJ1-4

DNA: TGTGCCTGGAAGGGGGCGAACCGGGAGACCCAGTACTTC
CDR3: CAWKGANRETQYF
size: -
V: TRBV30
D: TRBD1
J: TRBJ2-5

DNA: TGCGCCAGCAGCCAAGAGAGGGGGGAGGGGATCGCAGCCAAAAACATTCAGTACTTC
CDR3: CASSQERGEGIAAKNIQYF
size: -
V: TRBV4-1
D: -
J: TRBJ2-4

DNA: TGTGCCAGCAGCTTGGGGGGCTCTAACACTGAAGCTTTCTTT
CDR3: CASSLGGSNTEAFF
size: -
V: TRBV5-5
D: -
J: TRBJ1-1

DNA: TGTGCCAGCAGCCTGACTAGGAACATTCAGTACTTC
CDR3: CASSLTRNIQYF
size: -
V: TRBV5-8
D: -
J: TRBJ2-4

DNA: TGTGCCAGCAGCTTAGGGGCAGGGGACGAGACCCAGTACTTC
CDR3: CASSLGAGDETQYF
size: -
V: TRBV7-7
D: -
J: TRBJ2-5

DNA: TGCGCCAGCAGCCTGGACAGCCGCAGGAGCAGCGAGCAGTTCTTC
CDR3: CASSLDSRRSSEQFF
size: -
V: TRBV4-3
D: -
J: TRBJ2-1

DNA: TGTGCCAGCAGCGTAGGGGCTGAGCAGTTCTTC
CDR3: CASSVGAEQFF
size: -
V: TRBV4-2
D: -
J: TRBJ2-1

DNA: TGTGCCAGCAACGGGTACTCGAGGGAGCAGTACTTC
CDR3: CASNGYSREQYF
size: -
V: TRBV28
D: -
J: TRBJ2-7

DNA: TGTGCCAGCAGTGTCTTGGCGAACGAGCAGTACTTC
CDR3: CASSVLANEQYF
size: few
V: TRBV2
D: -
J: TRBJ2-7

DNA: TGTGCCAGCAGCGTAGCCGGTGCGGGCGCTGGGGCCAACGTCCTGACTTTC
CDR3: CASSVAGAGAGANVLTF
size: -
V: TRBV9
D: -
J: TRBJ2-6

DNA: TGTGCCAGCAGTGAACAGGCCGTCGAGGCAGATACGCAGTATTTT
CDR3: CASSEQAVEADTQYF
size: -
V: TRBV2
D: -
J: TRBJ2-3